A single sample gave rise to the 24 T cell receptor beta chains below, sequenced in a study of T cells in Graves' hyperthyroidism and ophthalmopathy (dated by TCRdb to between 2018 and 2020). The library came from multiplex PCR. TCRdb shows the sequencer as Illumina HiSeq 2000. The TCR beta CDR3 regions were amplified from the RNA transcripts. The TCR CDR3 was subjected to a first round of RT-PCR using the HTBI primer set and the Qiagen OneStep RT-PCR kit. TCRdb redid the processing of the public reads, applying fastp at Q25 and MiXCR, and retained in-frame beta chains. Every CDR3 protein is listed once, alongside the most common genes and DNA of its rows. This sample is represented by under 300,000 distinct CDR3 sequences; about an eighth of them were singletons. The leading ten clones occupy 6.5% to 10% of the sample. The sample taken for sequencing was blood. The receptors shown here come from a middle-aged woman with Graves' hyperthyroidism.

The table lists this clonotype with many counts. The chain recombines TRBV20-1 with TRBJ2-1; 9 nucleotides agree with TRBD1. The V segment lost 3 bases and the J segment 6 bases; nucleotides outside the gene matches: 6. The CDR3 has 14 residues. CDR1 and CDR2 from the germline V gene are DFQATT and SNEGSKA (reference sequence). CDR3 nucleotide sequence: TGCAGTGCTAGTCTGGACAGGGGAGGCAATGAGCAGTTCTTC. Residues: CSASLDRGGNEQFF.

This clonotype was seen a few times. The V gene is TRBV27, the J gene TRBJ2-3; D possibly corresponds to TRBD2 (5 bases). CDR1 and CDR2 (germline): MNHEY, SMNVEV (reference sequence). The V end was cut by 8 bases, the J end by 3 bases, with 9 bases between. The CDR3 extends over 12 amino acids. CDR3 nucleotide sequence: TGTGCCAGCCATGGAGGAACAGATACGCAGTATTTT. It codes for CASHGGTDTQYF.

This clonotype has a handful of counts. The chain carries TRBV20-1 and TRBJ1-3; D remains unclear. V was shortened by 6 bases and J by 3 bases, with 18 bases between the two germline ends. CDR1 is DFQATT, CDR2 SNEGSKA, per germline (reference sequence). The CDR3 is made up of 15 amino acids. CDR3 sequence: CSARSRADHGNTIYF. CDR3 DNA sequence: TGCAGTGCCCGGAGCCGGGCCGATCATGGAAACACCATATATTTT.

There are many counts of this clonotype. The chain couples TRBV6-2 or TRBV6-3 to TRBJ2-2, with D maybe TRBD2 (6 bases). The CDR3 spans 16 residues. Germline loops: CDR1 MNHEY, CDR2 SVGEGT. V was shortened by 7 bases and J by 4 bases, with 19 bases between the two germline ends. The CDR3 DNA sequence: TGTGCCAGCAAAGATTCCGGTAGCGGACTCACCGGGGAGCTGTTTTTT. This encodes CASKDSGSGLTGELFF.

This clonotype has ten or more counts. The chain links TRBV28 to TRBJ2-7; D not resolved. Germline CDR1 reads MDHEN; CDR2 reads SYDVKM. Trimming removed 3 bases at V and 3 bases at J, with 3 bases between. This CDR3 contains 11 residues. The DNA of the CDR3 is TGTGCCAGCAGTTTTGACTACGAGCAGTACTTC. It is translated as CASSFDYEQYF. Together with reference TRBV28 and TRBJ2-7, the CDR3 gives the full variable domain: DVKVTQSSRYLVKRTGEKVFLECVQDMDHENMFWYRQDPGLGLRLIYFSYDVKMKEKGDIPEGYSVSREKKERFSLILESASTNQTSMYLCASSFDYEQYFGPGTRLTVT.

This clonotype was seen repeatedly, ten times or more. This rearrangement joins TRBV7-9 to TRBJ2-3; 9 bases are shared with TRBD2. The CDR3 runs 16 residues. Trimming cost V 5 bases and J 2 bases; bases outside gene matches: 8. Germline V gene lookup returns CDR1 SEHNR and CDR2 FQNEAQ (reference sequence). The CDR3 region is CASSPTSGRFTDTQYF. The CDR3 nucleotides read TGTGCCAGCAGCCCGACTAGCGGACGTTTCACAGATACGCAGTATTTT.

The CDR3 DNA reads TGTGCCAGCAGCCCAAAGGGTTCGGCCGACAACTGGGGTGGCTACACCTTC. Translation gives CASSPKGSADNWGGYTF. The chain employs TRBV6-4 and TRBJ1-2; D gene ambiguous. Germline CDR1 and CDR2: MRHNA and SNTAGT. The CDR3 length is 17 residues. V lost 6 bases and J 7 bases, leaving 27 bases between the germline ends.

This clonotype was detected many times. The CDR3 DNA reads TGTGCCAGCAAGGTCGAAGGGGGGGCCTACAATGAGCAGTTCTTC. This codes for CASKVEGGAYNEQFF. The J gene is TRBJ2-1, the V gene TRBV27; TRBD2 is a possible D gene (7 bases). This CDR3 spans 15 amino acids. The germline V gene has CDR1 MNHEY and CDR2 SMNVEV (reference sequence). Deletions cut 7 bases from V and 2 bases from J, with 15 bases between.

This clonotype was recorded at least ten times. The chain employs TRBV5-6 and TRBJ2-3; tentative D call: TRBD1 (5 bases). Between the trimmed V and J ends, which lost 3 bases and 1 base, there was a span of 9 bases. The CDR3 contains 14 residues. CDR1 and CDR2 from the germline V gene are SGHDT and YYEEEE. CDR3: CASSYQGGTDTQYF. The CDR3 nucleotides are TGTGCCAGCAGCTACCAGGGCGGCACAGATACGCAGTATTTT.

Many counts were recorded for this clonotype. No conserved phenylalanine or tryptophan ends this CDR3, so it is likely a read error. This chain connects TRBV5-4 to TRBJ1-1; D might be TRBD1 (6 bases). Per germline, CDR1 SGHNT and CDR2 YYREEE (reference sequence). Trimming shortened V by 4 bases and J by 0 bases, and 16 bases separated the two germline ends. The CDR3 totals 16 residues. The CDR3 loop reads CASSPQGVGLNTEAFL. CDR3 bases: TGTGCCAGCAGCCCACAGGGAGTAGGCCTGAACACTGAAGCTTTCCTT.

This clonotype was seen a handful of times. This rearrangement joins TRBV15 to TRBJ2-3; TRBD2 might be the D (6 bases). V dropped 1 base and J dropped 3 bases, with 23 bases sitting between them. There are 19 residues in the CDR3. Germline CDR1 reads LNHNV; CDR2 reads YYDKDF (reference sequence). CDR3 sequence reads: CATSRGLGGGGMRTDTQYF. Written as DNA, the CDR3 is TGTGCCACCAGCAGAGGCCTCGGGGGTGGGGGGATGAGGACAGATACGCAGTATTTT. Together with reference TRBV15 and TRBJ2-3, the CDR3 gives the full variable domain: DAMVIQNPRYQVTQFGKPVTLSCSQTLNHNVMYWYQQKSSQAPKLLFHYYDKDFNNEADTPDNFQSRRPNTSFCFLDIRSPGLGDTAMYLCATSRGLGGGGMRTDTQYFGPGTRLTVL.

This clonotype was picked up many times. The CDR3 loop is CASSSPRLAGILNEQFF. The CDR3 bases are TGTGCCAGCAGCTCCCCCCGACTAGCGGGAATCCTAAATGAGCAGTTCTTC. The chain uses TRBV27 and TRBJ2-1, with 11 bases that match TRBD2. CDR3 length: 17 residues. J gave up 7 bases and V 6 bases, and 14 bases lay outside the gene matches. In germline, CDR1 is MNHEY, CDR2 SMNVEV (reference sequence).

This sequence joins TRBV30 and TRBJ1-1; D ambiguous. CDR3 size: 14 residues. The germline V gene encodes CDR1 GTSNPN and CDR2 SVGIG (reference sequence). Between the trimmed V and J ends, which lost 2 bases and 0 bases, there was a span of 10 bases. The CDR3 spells CAWSIKGMNTEAFF. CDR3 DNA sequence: TGTGCCTGGAGTATAAAGGGTATGAACACTGAAGCTTTCTTT. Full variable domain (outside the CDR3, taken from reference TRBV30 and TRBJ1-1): SQTIHQWPATLVQPVGSPLSLECTVEGTSNPNLYWYRQAAGRGLQLLFYSVGIGQISSEVPQNLSASRPQDRQFILSSKKLLLSDSGFYLCAWSIKGMNTEAFFGQGTRLTVV.

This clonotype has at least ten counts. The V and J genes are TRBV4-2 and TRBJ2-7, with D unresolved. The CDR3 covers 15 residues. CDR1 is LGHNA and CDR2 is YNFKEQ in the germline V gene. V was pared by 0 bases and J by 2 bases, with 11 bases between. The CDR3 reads CASSQEQQTPYEQYF. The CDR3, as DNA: TGTGCCAGCAGCCAAGAACAACAGACCCCCTACGAGCAGTACTTC.

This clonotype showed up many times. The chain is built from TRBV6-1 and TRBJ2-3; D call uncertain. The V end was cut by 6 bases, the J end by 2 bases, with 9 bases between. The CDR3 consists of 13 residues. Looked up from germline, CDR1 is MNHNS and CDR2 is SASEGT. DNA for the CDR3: TGTGCCAGCAGCTCTAGTTCCACAGATACGCAGTATTTT. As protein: CASSSSSTDTQYF.

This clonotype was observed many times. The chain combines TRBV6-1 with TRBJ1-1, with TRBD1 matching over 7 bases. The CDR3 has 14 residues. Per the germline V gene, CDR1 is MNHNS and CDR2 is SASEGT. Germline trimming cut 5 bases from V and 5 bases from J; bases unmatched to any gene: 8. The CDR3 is CASSTTGIGTEAFF. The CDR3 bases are TGTGCCAGCAGTACGACAGGGATTGGAACTGAAGCTTTCTTT.

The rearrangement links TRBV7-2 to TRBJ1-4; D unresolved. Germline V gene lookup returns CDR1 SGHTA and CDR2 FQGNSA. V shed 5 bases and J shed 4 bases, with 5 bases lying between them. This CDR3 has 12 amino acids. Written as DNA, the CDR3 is TGTGCCAGCAGCCAGATTAATGAAAAACTGTTTTTT. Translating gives CASSQINEKLFF.

CDR3 amino acids: CSVEDPLAGGPSYNEQFF. The CDR3 DNA reads as TGCAGCGTTGAAGATCCTCTAGCGGGAGGTCCCTCTTACAATGAGCAGTTCTTC. The chain joins TRBV29-1 to TRBJ2-1, with 11 bases matching TRBD2. The trim removed 0 bases at V and 4 bases at J, leaving 11 bases unmatched. The CDR3 contains 18 residues. In germline, CDR1 is SQVTM, CDR2 ANQGSEA.

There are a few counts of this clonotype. The DNA of the CDR3 is TGTGCCAGCAGAAGGGACCGTCTGAACACCGGGGAGCTGTTTTTT. Residues: CASRRDRLNTGELFF. The chain uses TRBV7-2 and TRBJ2-2; the D gene could be TRBD1 or TRBD2 (5 bases each). V lost 6 bases and J 1 base, leaving 12 bases between the germline ends. CDR3 length: 15 residues. Per the germline V gene, CDR1 is SGHTA and CDR2 is FQGNSA.

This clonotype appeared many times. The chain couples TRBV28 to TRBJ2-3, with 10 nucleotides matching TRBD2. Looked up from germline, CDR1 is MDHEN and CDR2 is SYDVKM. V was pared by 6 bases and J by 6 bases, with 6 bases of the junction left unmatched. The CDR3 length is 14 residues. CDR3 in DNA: TGTGCCAGCAGGTCTAGCGGGAGCGAGGATACGCAGTATTTT. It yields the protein CASRSSGSEDTQYF.

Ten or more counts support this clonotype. CDR3 loop: CASSFADVLIYNEQFF. The CDR3 DNA reads TGTGCCAGCAGCTTTGCGGACGTACTAATCTACAATGAGCAGTTCTTC. The rearrangement uses TRBV7-9 and TRBJ2-1, with no clear D. The CDR3 has 16 amino acids. Between the trimmed V and J ends, which lost 3 bases and 3 bases, there was a span of 15 bases. Germline V gene data show CDR1 as SEHNR and CDR2 as FQNEAQ (reference sequence).

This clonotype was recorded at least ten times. CDR3 loop: CANGLAGAPDTQYF. The CDR3 DNA is TGTGCCAACGGACTAGCGGGAGCCCCCGATACGCAGTATTTT. The chain joins TRBV12-3 or TRBV12-4 to TRBJ2-3; 13 bases align to TRBD2. The CDR3 consists of 14 residues. J gave up 6 bases and V 10 bases, and 7 bases lay outside the gene matches.

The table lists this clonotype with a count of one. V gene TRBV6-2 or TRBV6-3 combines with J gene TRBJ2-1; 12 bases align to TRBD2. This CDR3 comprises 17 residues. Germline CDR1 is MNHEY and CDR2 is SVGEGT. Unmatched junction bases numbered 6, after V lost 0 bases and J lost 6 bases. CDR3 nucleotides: TGTGCCAGCAGTTACTCTGCTAGCGGGAGGGGCCTCAATGAGCAGTTCTTC. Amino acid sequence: CASSYSASGRGLNEQFF.

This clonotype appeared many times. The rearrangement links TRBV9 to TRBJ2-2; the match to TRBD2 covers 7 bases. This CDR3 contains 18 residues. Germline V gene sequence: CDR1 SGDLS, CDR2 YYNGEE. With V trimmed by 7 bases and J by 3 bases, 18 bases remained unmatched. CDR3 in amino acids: CASGTSSGKLLDTGELFF. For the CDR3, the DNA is TGTGCCAGCGGAACCTCCAGCGGGAAATTGTTAGACACCGGGGAGCTGTTTTTT.